This TCR beta chain derives from a study of blood T cell repertoires in COVID-19. The CDR3 runs 14 residues. V gave up 0 bases and J gave up 0 bases, with 6 bases separating them. CDR1 MDHEN and CDR2 SYDVKM come from the germline V gene. Clones were sequenced by immunoSEQ multiplex PCR, and TCRdb holds only the in-frame ones, with some missing. The sample records about 210,000 clones, approximately 80% being singletons. This receptor was identified in a woman of 80 years or more with COVID-19, enrolled during active disease. The V and J genes are TRBV28 and TRBJ2-7, with unresolved D. The specimen was peripheral blood. DNA of the CDR3: TGTGCCAGCAGTTTATGGGCTAGCTCCTACGAGCAGTACTTC. The encoded protein is CASSLWASSYEQYF.